These T cell receptor beta chains were read from a single sample in a study of blood T cells in healthy people across ages. Each CDR3 protein gets one entry after TCRdb re-called the 5' RACE reads with MiXCR. The repertoire holds 750,000 to 850,000 distinct CDR3 sequences, with around 25% as singletons. This same sample was also taken into another study, of T cells of mothers and their children.

The specimen sequenced was blood. These receptors were obtained from a boy between 10 and 17 years old in good health. CDR3s include the opening cysteine and the closing phenylalanine or tryptophan. Each record gives: clone size, V gene, D gene, J gene, CDR3 length, CDR3 protein, CDR3 DNA. The D gene is left open where the match is weak. A clone size is listed for some rows: how often the clone was seen (once, few, many), or a class if it is expanded.

>many|TRBV4-1|TRBD2|TRBJ2-3|17
CASSQGFGSGRVDTQYF
TGCGCCAGCAGCCAAGGGTTCGGTAGCGGGAGGGTCGATACGCAGTATTTT
>-|TRBV29-1|TRBD2|TRBJ2-1|16
CSVEGMTSGAYNEQFF
TGCAGCGTTGAAGGCATGACTAGCGGGGCATACAATGAGCAGTTCTTC
>few|TRBV27|TRBD2|TRBJ2-5|14
CASRALAGVGEQYF
TGTGCCAGCAGAGCCCTAGCGGGAGTGGGGGAGCAGTACTTC
>-|TRBV3-1|-|TRBJ1-1|16
CASSQDKGEGASLAFF
TGTGCCAGCAGCCAAGATAAGGGGGAGGGAGCCAGTCTCGCTTTCTTT
>-|TRBV5-1|-|TRBJ2-1|14
CASSWSVGWDEQFF
TGCGCCAGCAGCTGGAGCGTAGGTTGGGATGAGCAGTTCTTC
>few|TRBV7-9|-|TRBJ1-1|14
CASSLVSGGGEAFF
TGTGCCAGCAGCTTAGTATCGGGGGGCGGCGAAGCTTTCTTT
>-|TRBV5-1|-|TRBJ2-1|12
CASSLAVDEQFF
TGCGCCAGCAGCTTGGCCGTGGATGAGCAGTTCTTC
>few|TRBV28|-|TRBJ2-3|12
CASSPEVDTQYF
TGTGCCAGCAGCCCAGAGGTGGATACGCAGTATTTT
>-|TRBV7-2|-|TRBJ2-5|14
CASSLLRVSETQYF
TGTGCCAGCAGCTTACTTAGGGTCTCGGAGACCCAGTACTTC
>-|TRBV29-1|-|TRBJ2-2|12
CSVRHYTGELFF
TGCAGCGTTCGCCATTACACCGGGGAGCTGTTTTTT
>few|TRBV4-2|-|TRBJ1-6|16
CASSQDVGEGNSPLHF
TGTGCCAGCAGCCAAGATGTGGGGGAGGGGAATTCACCCCTCCACTTT
>-|TRBV4-3|-|TRBJ1-2|13
CASSQLVGYGYTF
TGCGCCAGCAGCCAACTGGTGGGCTATGGCTACACCTTC
>-|TRBV5-1|-|TRBJ2-2|13
CASSLAENGELFF
TGCGCCAGCAGCTTGGCCGAGAACGGGGAGCTGTTTTTT
>-|TRBV4-3|-|TRBJ2-7|15
CASSHADRDDYEQYF
TGCGCCAGCAGCCACGCCGACAGAGACGACTACGAGCAGTACTTC
>-|TRBV10-3|-|TRBJ1-2|12
CAISERGAGYTF
TGTGCCATCAGTGAGAGAGGGGCTGGCTACACCTTC
>-|TRBV29-1|-|TRBJ1-2|13
CSVEATVNYGYTF
TGCAGCGTTGAAGCCACTGTTAACTATGGCTACACCTTC
>few|TRBV12-3/TRBV12-4|-|TRBJ2-3|15
CASSWVPTSTDTQYF
TGTGCCAGCAGTTGGGTACCGACGAGCACAGATACGCAGTATTTT
>-|TRBV6-5|-|TRBJ2-1|14
CASTSFGVYNEQFF
TGTGCCAGCACCTCTTTTGGAGTCTACAATGAGCAGTTCTTC
>once|TRBV20-1|TRBD1|TRBJ2-6|16
CSAITGQRSGANVLTF
TGCAGTGCTATAACGGGACAGAGATCTGGGGCCAACGTCCTGACTTTC
>-|TRBV7-2|-|TRBJ2-2|15
CASSLGGGWTGELFF
TGTGCCAGCAGCTTAGGTGGCGGGTGGACCGGGGAGCTGTTTTTT
>-|TRBV4-1|TRBD1|TRBJ2-1|14
CASSPPTGDNEQFF
TGCGCCAGCAGCCCCCCGACAGGGGACAATGAGCAGTTCTTC
>once|TRBV7-9|TRBD1|TRBJ2-5|15
CASSTNSLQGETQYF
TGTGCCAGCAGCACGAATTCCTTACAGGGGGAGACCCAGTACTTC
>-|TRBV12-5|-|TRBJ2-1|11
CASANYNEQFF
TGTGCTAGTGCTAACTACAATGAGCAGTTCTTC
>-|TRBV20-1|-|TRBJ2-5|12
CSATPVQETQYF
TGCAGTGCGACGCCGGTCCAAGAGACCCAGTACTTC
>-|TRBV24-1|-|TRBJ2-7|12
CATSVSGTEQYF
TGTGCCACCAGTGTTTCAGGGACCGAGCAGTACTTC
>many|TRBV18|TRBD1|TRBJ2-7|13
CASAGGESYEQYF
TGTGCCAGCGCAGGGGGAGAGAGCTACGAGCAGTACTTC
>-|TRBV28|-|TRBJ1-1|15
CASSSPLSGDNEAFF
TGTGCCAGCAGTTCACCATTATCTGGGGATAATGAAGCTTTCTTT
>-|TRBV6-5|TRBD1|TRBJ1-2|13
CASSYGTGRGYTF
TGTGCCAGCAGTTACGGGACAGGGAGAGGCTACACCTTC
>-|TRBV6-5|TRBD2|TRBJ2-2|15
CASSYDGGSAGELFF
TGTGCCAGCAGTTACGATGGCGGGAGTGCCGGGGAGCTGTTTTTT
>few|TRBV5-1|TRBD2|TRBJ2-1|11
CASSQTSEQFF
TGCGCCAGCAGCCAGACTAGCGAGCAGTTCTTC
>-|TRBV18|TRBD1|TRBJ2-7|14
CASSPKGASYEQYF
TGTGCCAGCTCACCAAAGGGGGCTAGTTACGAGCAGTACTTC
>-|TRBV7-2|TRBD2|TRBJ2-1|15
CASSLPSGGRNEQFF
TGTGCCAGCAGCTTACCTAGCGGGGGGAGAAATGAGCAGTTCTTC
>-|TRBV4-1|TRBD1|TRBJ1-6|18
CASSQTFKGQVNPKPLHF
TGCGCCAGCAGCCAAACGTTCAAGGGACAGGTGAATCCGAAACCCCTCCACTTT
>-|TRBV12-3/TRBV12-4|-|TRBJ1-3|16
CASRRQPTRPGNTIYF
TGTGCCAGCAGGAGACAGCCGACAAGGCCTGGAAACACCATATATTTT
>few|TRBV20-1|TRBD1|TRBJ2-7|15
CSAREMGQPQSEQYF
TGCAGTGCTAGGGAGATGGGACAGCCCCAATCCGAGCAGTACTTC
>few|TRBV20-1|-|TRBJ2-7|15
CSATSGGPWPNEQYF
TGCAGTGCTACAAGTGGGGGGCCATGGCCTAACGAGCAGTACTTC
>-|TRBV24-1|-|TRBJ2-5|16
CATSDGGRERWETQYF
TGTGCCACCAGTGATGGGGGTCGGGAGAGGTGGGAGACCCAGTACTTC
>-|TRBV6-5|-|TRBJ2-1|14
CASRAGQLFNEQFF
TGTGCCAGCAGGGCGGGACAGTTGTTCAATGAGCAGTTCTTC
>few|TRBV4-3|-|TRBJ2-1|15
CASSRGDGAYNEQFF
TGCGCCAGCAGCCGGGGGGACGGGGCTTACAATGAGCAGTTCTTC
>many|TRBV7-2|-|TRBJ2-5|13
CASSLERRETQYF
TGTGCCAGCAGCTTAGAACGTCGAGAGACCCAGTACTTC
>-|TRBV2|-|TRBJ2-7|13
CASSDNRAYEQYF
TGTGCCAGCAGTGATAACCGGGCCTACGAGCAGTACTTC
>few|TRBV20-1|-|TRBJ2-5|11
CSTGTQETQYF
TGCAGTACCGGGACCCAAGAGACCCAGTACTTC
>-|TRBV7-9|TRBD1|TRBJ2-3|16
CASSLGGQVRTDTQYF
TGTGCCAGCAGCTTAGGCGGACAGGTTCGAACAGATACGCAGTATTTT
>-|TRBV11-2|TRBD2|TRBJ2-5|15
CASSLGAGVAETQYF
TGTGCCAGCAGCTTAGGGGCGGGAGTAGCGGAGACCCAGTACTTC
>-|TRBV20-1|-|TRBJ1-2|14
CSARDSTTQSSYTF
TGCAGTGCTAGAGACTCGACCACCCAAAGCAGCTACACCTTC
>-|TRBV7-2|-|TRBJ2-7|14
CASSPRDGYYEQYF
TGTGCCAGCAGCCCGAGGGACGGATACTACGAGCAGTACTTC
>-|TRBV18|TRBD1|TRBJ1-2|13
CASSQDRGHGYTF
TGTGCCAGCTCACAGGACAGGGGCCATGGCTACACCTTC